A selection of T cell receptor beta chains follows, all from one sample in a study of early T cells in non-severe SARS-CoV-2 infection. TCRdb processed the 5' RACE reads anew with MiXCR; each CDR3 protein has one entry. The sample has about 60,000 distinct CDR3 sequences; around 12% are singletons. The sequencing sample was made of whole blood. Receptors originate from an adult who was a healthcare worker with PCR-confirmed SARS-CoV-2 infection or an uninfected control (not recorded which). CDR3s include the opening cysteine and the closing phenylalanine or tryptophan. Each record gives: clone size, J gene, D gene, V gene, CDR3 length, CDR3 protein, CDR3 DNA. The D gene is left open where the match is weak. The size field is filled for only some rows; it gives once, few, many or a size class.

clone size: many
J gene: TRBJ1-5
D gene: -
V gene: TRBV6-1
CDR3 length: 16
CDR3 protein: CASSGRGTRGDQPQHF
CDR3 DNA: TGTGCCAGCTCGGGCAGGGGCACGAGGGGCGATCAGCCCCAGCATTTT

clone size: -
J gene: TRBJ2-3
D gene: -
V gene: TRBV5-1
CDR3 length: 14
CDR3 protein: CASSGGLGTDTQYF
CDR3 DNA: TGCGCCAGCAGCGGAGGACTGGGCACAGATACGCAGTATTTT

clone size: few
J gene: TRBJ1-2
D gene: -
V gene: TRBV10-3
CDR3 length: 14
CDR3 protein: CAISESSVNYGYTF
CDR3 DNA: TGTGCCATCAGTGAGTCGAGTGTTAACTATGGCTACACCTTC

clone size: few
J gene: TRBJ1-2
D gene: TRBD1
V gene: TRBV27
CDR3 length: 15
CDR3 protein: CASSLFYRGGYGYTF
CDR3 DNA: TGTGCCAGCAGTTTATTTTACAGGGGAGGGTATGGCTACACCTTC

clone size: -
J gene: TRBJ2-7
D gene: TRBD1
V gene: TRBV20-1
CDR3 length: 14
CDR3 protein: CSATGTGPLREQYF
CDR3 DNA: TGCAGTGCAACCGGGACAGGGCCTCTAAGGGAGCAGTACTTC

clone size: many
J gene: TRBJ2-1
D gene: TRBD1
V gene: TRBV5-1
CDR3 length: 15
CDR3 protein: CASTKYDRAYNEQFF
CDR3 DNA: TGCGCCAGCACTAAGTACGACAGGGCGTACAATGAGCAGTTCTTC

clone size: many
J gene: TRBJ2-4
D gene: -
V gene: TRBV28
CDR3 length: 16
CDR3 protein: CASSLRQGLAKNIQYF
CDR3 DNA: TGTGCCAGCAGTTTGAGGCAGGGGCTAGCCAAAAACATTCAGTACTTC

clone size: few
J gene: TRBJ2-1
D gene: TRBD2
V gene: TRBV28
CDR3 length: 12
CDR3 protein: CASAGAYNEQFF
CDR3 DNA: TGTGCCAGCGCGGGAGCTTACAATGAGCAGTTCTTC

clone size: many
J gene: TRBJ1-6
D gene: -
V gene: TRBV19
CDR3 length: 14
CDR3 protein: CASSIRANPAPLHF
CDR3 DNA: TGTGCCAGTAGTATCAGGGCAAACCCAGCACCCCTCCACTTT

clone size: many
J gene: TRBJ2-2
D gene: TRBD1
V gene: TRBV9
CDR3 length: 16
CDR3 protein: CASSPDRAWNTGELFF
CDR3 DNA: TGTGCCAGCAGCCCCGACAGGGCATGGAACACCGGGGAGCTGTTTTTT

clone size: many
J gene: TRBJ2-1
D gene: -
V gene: TRBV6-1
CDR3 length: 17
CDR3 protein: CASSELLGPSSYNEQFF
CDR3 DNA: TGTGCCAGCAGTGAACTTCTGGGGCCTAGCTCCTACAATGAGCAGTTCTTC

clone size: -
J gene: TRBJ2-2
D gene: TRBD2
V gene: TRBV10-3
CDR3 length: 14
CDR3 protein: CATQAGGFAGELFF
CDR3 DNA: TGTGCCACGCAAGCGGGAGGGTTTGCCGGGGAGCTGTTTTTT

clone size: many
J gene: TRBJ1-2
D gene: -
V gene: TRBV27
CDR3 length: 15
CDR3 protein: CASSLSGGPNYGYTF
CDR3 DNA: TGTGCCAGCAGTTTATCGGGGGGACCTAACTATGGCTACACCTTC

clone size: -
J gene: TRBJ1-1
D gene: -
V gene: TRBV7-2
CDR3 length: 16
CDR3 protein: CASSPRQIQTNTEAFF
CDR3 DNA: TGTGCCAGCAGCCCTCGACAGATCCAAACGAACACTGAAGCTTTCTTT

clone size: many
J gene: TRBJ2-7
D gene: TRBD2
V gene: TRBV28
CDR3 length: 14
CDR3 protein: CASSFSGGASEQYF
CDR3 DNA: TGTGCCAGCAGTTTTTCGGGGGGAGCCTCCGAGCAGTACTTC

clone size: -
J gene: TRBJ2-7
D gene: -
V gene: TRBV6-1
CDR3 length: 13
CDR3 protein: CASSARTSYEQYF
CDR3 DNA: TGTGCCAGCAGTGCACGGACCTCCTACGAGCAGTACTTC

clone size: -
J gene: TRBJ1-1
D gene: -
V gene: TRBV5-1
CDR3 length: 15
CDR3 protein: CASSLSISGNTEAFF
CDR3 DNA: TGCGCCAGCAGCTTGTCGATATCCGGTAACACTGAAGCTTTCTTT

clone size: few
J gene: TRBJ1-1
D gene: TRBD1
V gene: TRBV30
CDR3 length: 13
CDR3 protein: CAWRNRGDTEAFF
CDR3 DNA: TGTGCCTGGAGGAACAGGGGGGACACTGAAGCTTTCTTT

clone size: -
J gene: TRBJ2-1
D gene: TRBD1
V gene: TRBV2
CDR3 length: 15
CDR3 protein: CASRRTGASYNEQFF
CDR3 DNA: TGTGCCAGCAGAAGGACAGGGGCATCCTACAATGAGCAGTTCTTC

clone size: -
J gene: TRBJ1-2
D gene: TRBD1
V gene: TRBV7-9
CDR3 length: 15
CDR3 protein: CASRPWTGPLYGYTF
CDR3 DNA: TGTGCCAGCAGACCATGGACAGGTCCGCTCTATGGCTACACCTTC